This section outlines one TCR beta chain sequence together with its context. Cohorts were determined from participant-reported clinical history. In Cohort 3, a recovered donor had either two negative PCRs, clearance, or symptom resolution. CDR1 and CDR2 (germline): SGHRS, YFSETQ. Trimming left V 4 bases short and J 0 bases short, with 17 bases between. This CDR3 spans 16 amino acids. The sample is drawn from a study of blood T cell repertoires in COVID-19. Study information: Whether acute or convalescent, the COVID-19 samples came from the United States, Italy and Spain.

Per the original data handling: Scientists estimated how many nucleated cells there were by amplifying reference gene primers. Some clones are missing from TCRdb's copy, which holds only in-frame ones; the method was immunoSEQ multiplex PCR. The DNA gave D and trimming, while V, J and clone size come from that table. The table includes some 500,000 clones, roughly 90% detected once. This clonotype was obtained from a woman in her thirties or forties who had recovered from COVID-19. V is TRBV5-1 and J is TRBJ2-7, with a possible D match to TRBD1 (5 bases). Sequenced sample: PBMCs or T cells enriched from blood (not recorded which). This CDR3 reads CASSPSRQGISYEQYF. DNA of the CDR3: TGCGCCAGCAGCCCAAGTAGGCAGGGCATCTCCTACGAGCAGTACTTC.